The clone carrying this T cell receptor beta chain came up a few times. Its specificity is not known. The PCR contained 60 Vbeta and 13 Jbeta primers. Study processing details: Unique TCR beta chains totaled some 80 million in a later count, with around 12 million of them shared. The repertoire was sequenced with immunoSEQ multiplex PCR; TCRdb's copy has only in-frame clones and lacks some. Clone size and V and J calls were adopted from that table, with D and trimming inferred from the DNA. This sample carries 100,000 to 120,000 clones, approximately 86% of them seen once, and the ten largest clones take around 2%. These data are taken from a study of cytomegalovirus exposure and HLA in healthy donors. Participants comprised healthy donors of bone marrow. Trimming at V came to 4 bases and at J to 4 bases, leaving 8 bases not matched to a gene. This CDR3 spans 15 amino acids. Germline V gene sequence: CDR1 SGHRS, CDR2 YFSETQ.

Study conclusions and caveats: Productive status was seen about 87% or about 30% of the time for most TCR beta V segments in an earlier analysis. One cluster of highly shared sequence variants probably arose as a sequencing artifact.

The TCR originated in a man in his forties in good health and CMV-seronegative. Sequenced input: PBMCs. The chain couples TRBV5-1 to TRBJ1-1; the match to TRBD1 covers 9 bases. This CDR3 reads CASSPSGTGFTEAFF. The CDR3 nucleotides are TGCGCCAGCAGCCCGTCCGGGACAGGGTTCACTGAAGCTTTCTTT.